These 17 T cell receptor beta chains originate from one sample sequenced in a study of T-cell memory formation after mild COVID-19. TCRdb reprocessed the 5' RACE reads via MiXCR and lists one record per CDR3 protein. The sample shows around 470,000 distinct CDR3 sequences, 20% of them seen only once. Sequenced sample: PBMCs or a T cell subset sorted from them (not recorded which). Receptors were obtained from an adult woman who had mild COVID-19 (a few samples of this study predate the infection). Cell type and time point are not known.

The rearrangement uses TRBV2 and TRBJ1-2; D ambiguous. CDR3 length equals 13 residues. Trimming shortened V by 1 base and J by 7 bases, and 10 bases separated the two germline ends. Looked up from germline, CDR1 is SNHLY and CDR2 is FYNNEI. The CDR3 DNA is TGTGCCAGCAGTGAAGTGAAGGTTGCTGGCTACACCTTC. Amino acid sequence: CASSEVKVAGYTF.

This clonotype was seen only a few times. The rearrangement uses TRBV4-1 and TRBJ2-7; the D is unclear. The CDR3 has 16 amino acids. Germline CDR1 reads MGHRA; CDR2 reads YSYEKL. V shed 2 bases and J shed 0 bases, with 14 bases lying between them. CDR3 loop: CASSQWTVGTSYEQYF. In nucleotides, the CDR3 is TGCGCCAGCAGCCAATGGACGGTGGGAACCTCCTACGAGCAGTACTTC.

Comment on this clonotype: The junction departs from germline at one end; a sequencing error may be responsible. The chain combines TRBV7-6 with TRBJ2-1, with 7 bases aligning to TRBD2. This CDR3 has 13 amino acids. Germline V gene data show CDR1 as SGHVS and CDR2 as FNYEAQ. The DNA for the CDR3 is TGTGCCAGCAGCTATGGGGCATGGGCAGGGACTAACTTC. Amino acid sequence: CASSYGAWAGTNF. The variable domain in full, with the rest retrieved from reference TRBV7-6 and TRBJ2-1, is GAGVSQSPRYKVTKRGQDVALRCDPISGHVSLYWYRQALGQGPEFLTYFNYEAQQDKSGLPNDRFSAERPEGSISTLTIQRTEQRDSAMYRCASSYGAWAGTNFGPGTRLTVL.

This clonotype was detected many times. CDR3 DNA sequence: TGTGCCAGCAGCCAAGCAGCTAGCGCTCCCTACAATGAGCAGTTCTTC. Translation: CASSQAASAPYNEQFF. V and J are TRBV3-1 and TRBJ2-1; maybe TRBD2 (6 bases). CDR3 length: 16 amino acids. The germline V gene has CDR1 LGHDT and CDR2 YNNKEL (reference sequence). V was trimmed by 1 base and J by 2 bases, leaving 12 bases between them.

The V and J genes are TRBV6-1 and TRBJ2-5; D is uncertain. CDR1 is MNHNS and CDR2 is SASEGT in the germline V gene. Deletions cut 1 base from V and 5 bases from J, with 8 bases between. The CDR3 is 13 amino acids. The CDR3 nucleotides read TGTGCCAGCAGTGAAGGGGTTCGTGAGACCCAGTACTTC. This codes for CASSEGVRETQYF.

The chain couples TRBV18 to TRBJ1-1; 7 bases line up with TRBD1. CDR1 and CDR2 (germline): KGHSH, LQKENI. The J segment lost 4 bases and the V segment lost 5 bases, leaving 7 bases of the junction unmatched. CDR3 length: 14 amino acids. CDR3 sequence reads: CASSEMTGSTEAFF. The CDR3 nucleotides read TGTGCCAGCTCAGAAATGACAGGGAGCACTGAAGCTTTCTTT.

The J gene is TRBJ1-1, the V gene TRBV7-8; 7 nucleotides line up with TRBD1. The CDR3 length is 15 residues. J gave up 1 base and V 2 bases, and 4 bases lay outside the gene matches. Germline CDR1 SGHVS, CDR2 FQNEAQ. The DNA for the CDR3 is TGTGCCAGCAGCTTATTGAACAGGGGGAACACTGAAGCTTTCTTT. It specifies CASSLLNRGNTEAFF.

The rearrangement joins TRBV4-1 to TRBJ2-5, with no clear D. The CDR3 length is 16 residues. The germline V gene encodes CDR1 MGHRA and CDR2 YSYEKL. The germline V and J ends were trimmed by 2 bases and 3 bases, with 16 bases remaining between them. The CDR3 is CASSQPPTTTEETQYF. DNA of the CDR3: TGCGCCAGCAGCCAACCACCGACCACTACCGAAGAGACCCAGTACTTC.

The rearrangement links TRBV11-2 to TRBJ1-1; a possible D gene is TRBD1 (5 bases). Deletions cut 5 bases from V and 2 bases from J, with 18 bases between. This CDR3 contains 16 residues. CDR1 SGHAT and CDR2 FQNNGV come from the germline V gene. The CDR3 DNA follows: TGTGCCAGCAGCCCGATCTTCCGGGACCCTAACACTGAAGCTTTCTTT. This sequence encodes CASSPIFRDPNTEAFF.

This chain uses TRBV2 with TRBJ1-3; D unresolved. The germline V and J ends were trimmed by 5 bases and 0 bases, with 14 bases remaining between them. CDR1 and CDR2 from the germline V gene are SNHLY and FYNNEI. This CDR3 has 16 residues. The CDR3 DNA reads TGTGCCAGCAGTACGGAAATTCTGAACTCTGGAAACACCATATATTTT. Translation: CASSTEILNSGNTIYF.

There are a few counts of this clonotype. The V and J genes are TRBV2 and TRBJ2-7; TRBD2 agrees at 7 bases. The CDR3 spans 14 residues. Losses at the gene ends were 8 bases for V and 6 bases for J; bases not matched to a gene: 13. Germline values: CDR1 SNHLY, CDR2 FYNNEI. DNA of the CDR3: TGTGCCAGCCTCGTGAGGGAGGGCCGCGGCGAGCAGTACTTC. Amino acid sequence: CASLVREGRGEQYF.

The rearrangement uses TRBV18 and TRBJ2-7, with D perhaps given as TRBD1 or TRBD2 (5 bases each). V was trimmed by 3 bases and J by 5 bases, leaving 14 bases between them. This CDR3 is 14 amino acids long. The germline V gene has CDR1 KGHSH and CDR2 LQKENI. The CDR3 loop reads CASSPRGQGNEQYF. The CDR3 DNA is TGTGCCAGCTCACCCCGCGGGCAGGGCAACGAGCAGTACTTC.

The V and J genes are TRBV5-1 and TRBJ1-1; D call uncertain. The CDR3 sequence is 13 residues long. Germline V lookup: CDR1 SGHRS, CDR2 YFSETQ. Deletions cut 4 bases from V and 4 bases from J, with 11 bases between. The CDR3 DNA follows: TGCGCCAGCAGCCAGGTGGCATCCACTGAAGCTTTCTTT. It yields the protein CASSQVASTEAFF.

The rearrangement uses TRBV29-1 and TRBJ2-7; D is possibly TRBD1 (6 bases). The CDR3 length is 13 residues. Trimming pared 7 bases from V and 3 bases from J, leaving 16 bases between. Germline V gives CDR1 SQVTM, CDR2 ANQGSEA. DNA for the CDR3: TGCAGCGCCCTGGGGAGAGGGGGCTACGAGCAGTACTTC. Translated, it gives CSALGRGGYEQYF.

V and J are TRBV9 and TRBJ2-3; TRBD2 matches at 9 bases. This CDR3 has 16 amino acids. CDR1 is SGDLS and CDR2 is YYNGEE in the germline V gene. With V trimmed by 2 bases and J by 1 base, 5 bases remained unmatched. The CDR3 reads CASSVQTSGRTDTQYF. The CDR3 region has the DNA TGTGCCAGCAGCGTCCAGACTAGCGGTCGCACAGATACGCAGTATTTT.

Only a few counts were recorded for this clonotype. CDR3 in amino acids: CASSSGTGVAFF. The CDR3 DNA reads as TGTGCCAGCAGTTCCGGGACAGGGGTCGCTTTCTTT. The rearrangement uses TRBV12-3 or TRBV12-4 and TRBJ1-1, with 10 bases identical to TRBD1. The junction had 4 bases not matched to a gene; V was cut back by 4 bases and J by 11 bases. The CDR3 runs 12 residues.

The chain uses TRBV4-1 and TRBJ1-5; no clear D. The CDR3 is 20 amino acids. Germline lookup yields CDR1 MGHRA and CDR2 YSYEKL. The V end lost 0 bases, the J end lost 3 bases, and 24 bases lay between the germline ends. CDR3 DNA: TGCGCCAGCAGCCAAGATCTAGGCCAGAGTGCCGGTGGAATCAATCAGCCCCAGCATTTT. Encoded protein: CASSQDLGQSAGGINQPQHF.